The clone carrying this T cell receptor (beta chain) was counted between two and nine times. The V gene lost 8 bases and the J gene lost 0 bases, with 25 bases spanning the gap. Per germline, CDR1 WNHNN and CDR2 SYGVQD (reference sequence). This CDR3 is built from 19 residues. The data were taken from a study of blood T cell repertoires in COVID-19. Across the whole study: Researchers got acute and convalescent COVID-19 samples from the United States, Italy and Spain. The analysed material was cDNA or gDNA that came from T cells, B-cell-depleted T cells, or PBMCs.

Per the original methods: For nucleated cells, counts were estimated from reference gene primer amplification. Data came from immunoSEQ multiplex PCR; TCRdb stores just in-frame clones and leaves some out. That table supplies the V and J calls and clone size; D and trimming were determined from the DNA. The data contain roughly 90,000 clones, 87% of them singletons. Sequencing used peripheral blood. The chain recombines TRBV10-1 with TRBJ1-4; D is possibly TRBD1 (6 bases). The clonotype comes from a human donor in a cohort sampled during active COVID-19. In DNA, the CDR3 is TGCGCCAGCCTCTTGGGGCAGGGGTTTGATGGGACAACTAATGAAAAACTGTTTTTT. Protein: CASLLGQGFDGTTNEKLFF.